The entry below gives a single T cell receptor beta chain sequence along with its context. As originally analysed: Reference gene primer amplification gave nucleated cell count estimates. Sequenced by immunoSEQ multiplex PCR; TCRdb stores in-frame clones only, minus some. The DNA gave D and trimming, while V, J and clone size come from that table. Counted here are roughly 260,000 clones, about 85% occurring once; the ten biggest clones make up roughly 4%. This specimen comes from a study of blood T cell repertoires in COVID-19. Whole-study context: COVID-19 samples from acute and convalescent phases originated in the United States, Italy and Spain.

Trimming stripped 2 bases from V and 4 bases from J, with 6 bases between. CDR3 length equals 13 residues. The germline gives CDR1 MNHEY, CDR2 SVGAGI. What was sequenced was peripheral blood. The rearrangement joins TRBV6-5 to TRBJ1-3; the D is unclear. The sequence was collected from a man aged 55 to 69 who had recovered from COVID-19. The CDR3, as DNA: TGTGCCAGCAGTTACCCGGGGGGAAACACCATATATTTT. This codes for CASSYPGGNTIYF.